This T cell receptor (beta chain) was sequenced for a study of cytomegalovirus exposure and HLA in healthy donors. Study summary: An early data release held 79 million or so unique TCRs from HLA-typed donors. The study, taken as a whole, reports: Several of the most significant clusters were apparently associated with common viral pathogens in a later analysis. Presence/absence comparisons presumed near-even sequencing depth among donors. It was reportedly the case that the classifier diagnosed cytomegalovirus status with high specificity and sensitivity.

CDR3 size: 13 residues. Per germline, CDR1 LGHNA and CDR2 YSLEER. V dropped 0 bases and J dropped 12 bases, with 12 bases sitting between them. This clone appeared a few times. No antigen is known for it. A multiplex PCR was run with 60 Vbeta primers and 13 Jbeta primers. TCRdb's copy holds only in-frame clones and misses some; the assay was immunoSEQ multiplex PCR. Among roughly 75,000 clones listed, 70% to 85% were seen once. V gene TRBV4-3 combines with J gene TRBJ2-1; D ambiguous. This clonotype originated in a man between 65 and 85 years old in good health and CMV-seropositive. Sequenced sample: PBMCs. CDR3 nucleotide sequence: TGCGCCAGCAGCCAAGATCTTGGCCGGAGGCAGTTCTTC. It yields the protein CASSQDLGRRQFF.